This T cell receptor (beta chain) was found in a study of T cell responses to AZD1222 COVID-19 vaccine. Germline values: CDR1 SGHDT, CDR2 YYEEEE. V was clipped by 4 bases and J by 3 bases, with 17 bases between them. The CDR3 consists of 15 residues. With regard to this clone: The target antigen is unknown.

Study outcomes and limitations: The study identified only five to seven AZD1222 recipients as seropositive at baseline. Targets within unmutated variant regions were reportedly found for nearly half of spike-specific TCRs. Repertoire collection took place solely once the T cell response had peaked.

Some clones are missing from TCRdb's copy, which holds only in-frame ones; the method was immunoSEQ multiplex PCR. The data hold 100,000 or so clones, with 88% observed a single time. The sequence derives from an adult in good health. This sequence joins TRBV5-6 and TRBJ2-7; D perhaps matches TRBD2 (7 bases). This specimen was peripheral blood, taken on day 0 of AZD1222 vaccination. CDR3 in amino acids: CASSPPGGLRYEQYF. Here the CDR3 DNA reads TGTGCCAGCAGCCCACCCGGGGGGCTTCGCTACGAGCAGTACTTC. The full variable domain, completed using reference TRBV5-6 and TRBJ2-7, is DAGVTQSPTHLIKTRGQQVTLRCSPKSGHDTVSWYQQALGQGPQFIFQYYEEEERQRGNFPDRFSGHQFPNYSSELNVNALLLGDSALYLCASSPPGGLRYEQYFGPGTRLTVT.